There are many counts of the clone carrying this T cell receptor (beta chain). Its antigen is as yet unknown. The sample belongs to a study of T cell repertoires in cytomegalovirus infection. Study-level information: Both CMV infection and a matching HLA type were indicated by public TCR beta signatures.

From germline, CDR1 is MNHNY and CDR2 SVGAGI (reference sequence). The CDR3 extends over 15 amino acids. V gave up 6 bases and J gave up 3 bases; unmatched junction bases: 6. TCRdb reprocessed the reads via MiXCR and lists one record per CDR3 protein. The table includes under 200,000 distinct CDR3 sequences, roughly 9% detected once. Findings and limits, study-wide: HLA-C-restricted TCR beta clonotypes specific for CMV led the ex vivo response.

V usage is TRBV6-6 and J usage is TRBJ1-5; the match to TRBD1 covers 9 bases. Input material: PBMCs. The sequence was obtained from a human donor in good health (CMV status not recorded). Some clones in this sample may be carry-over from other donors' samples. The CDR3 coding sequence is TGTGCCAGCAGCCTGGACAGGGGCGTCAATCAGCCCCAGCATTTT. This encodes CASSLDRGVNQPQHF.